Listed below are T cell receptor beta chains from one sample, sequenced in a study of CD8 T cells in Susac syndrome. TCRdb reprocessed the immunoSEQ multiplex PCR reads via MiXCR and lists one record per CDR3 protein. The sample carries about 200,000 distinct CDR3 sequences, approximately 95% recorded once. The sample comprised CD4+ T cells from PBMCs. Every receptor here comes from a human donor with multiple sclerosis. The CDR3 runs from the conserved cysteine through the conserved F or W. The D gene is left open where the match is weak. Part of the rows lack a size; the others show once, few, many or a class for expanded clones.

NA | TRBJ2-1 | TRBV6-2/TRBV6-3 | TRBD1 | TGTGCCAGCAGTTACGTCGGGGACAGACAGTTCTTC | CASSYVGDRQFF
NA | TRBJ2-1 | TRBV19 | NA | TGTGCCAGTAGAGACGGTTTCTACAATGAGCAGTTCTTC | CASRDGFYNEQFF
NA | TRBJ2-2 | TRBV20-1 | NA | TGCAGTGCTATCGGATTGACAGTCGACACCGGGGAGCTGTTTTTT | CSAIGLTVDTGELFF
NA | TRBJ2-1 | TRBV30 | NA | TGTGCCTCGCTGTTGGAGTACAATGAGCAGTTCTTC | CASLLEYNEQFF
NA | TRBJ2-3 | TRBV29-1 | NA | TGCAGCGTTGTTCCAGCGACAGATACGCAGTATTTT | CSVVPATDTQYF
NA | TRBJ2-2 | TRBV7-2 | NA | TGTGCCAGCATCCAATCCTTGGATATGGGGGAGCTGTTTTTT | CASIQSLDMGELFF
NA | TRBJ2-3 | TRBV3-1 | NA | TGTGCCAGCAGCCAAGAGAGATATACGCAGTATTTT | CASSQERYTQYF
NA | TRBJ2-1 | TRBV7-7 | TRBD1 | TGTGCTAGCAGCCCAGGGACAGGGCAGTTTGAGCAGTTCTTC | CASSPGTGQFEQFF
NA | TRBJ1-1 | TRBV20-1 | TRBD1 | TGCAGTGCCTATAAGGGACAGATGAACACTGAAGCTTTCTTT | CSAYKGQMNTEAFF
NA | TRBJ1-4 | TRBV7-9 | NA | TGTGCCAGCAGCCGTTCAGGGCGGACTAATGAAAAACTGTTTTTT | CASSRSGRTNEKLFF
NA | TRBJ1-1 | TRBV12-3/TRBV12-4 | NA | TGTGCCAGTACCAAGGGGGTCGTGGGCACTGAAGCTTTCTTT | CASTKGVVGTEAFF
NA | TRBJ1-2 | TRBV3-1 | NA | TGTGCCAGCAGCTCGCTTCCCAGCTATGGCTACACCTTC | CASSSLPSYGYTF
NA | TRBJ2-1 | TRBV30 | TRBD2 | TGTGCCTGGAGGGCGGGGGGAGGTTATGAGCAGTTCTTC | CAWRAGGGYEQFF
NA | TRBJ2-3 | TRBV7-2 | NA | TGTGCCAGCAGCTTAGTGGGTTCGGGCACAGATACGCAGTATTTT | CASSLVGSGTDTQYF
once | TRBJ2-1 | TRBV3-1 | TRBD1 | TGTGCCAGCAGCCACCCAGGACAGGGAAATGAGCAGTTCTTC | CASSHPGQGNEQFF
NA | TRBJ1-1 | TRBV14 | TRBD1 | TGTGCCAGCAGCCTATTGACGGGACAGATGAACACTGAAGCTTTCTTT | CASSLLTGQMNTEAFF
once | TRBJ1-1 | TRBV12-3/TRBV12-4 | NA | TGTGCCAGCAGTCCTGGCCTGGGGGACACTGAAGCTTTCTTT | CASSPGLGDTEAFF
NA | TRBJ2-3 | TRBV20-1 | TRBD2 | TGCAGTGCTAGGGTACTAGCGGGGGGGCGAGGAGATACGCAGTATTTT | CSARVLAGGRGDTQYF
once | TRBJ2-1 | TRBV24-1 | TRBD2 | TGTGCCACCAGTGATTTGCGGCGGGGGGACAAGCTTGAGCAGTTCTTC | CATSDLRRGDKLEQFF
NA | TRBJ2-1 | TRBV5-6 | NA | TGTGCCAGCAGCTTGGAACCCCGTACCTCCTACAATGAGCAGTTCTTC | CASSLEPRTSYNEQFF
NA | TRBJ2-5 | TRBV27 | NA | TGTGCCAGCAGTTTCAGGGTGCTGGAGACCCAGTACTTC | CASSFRVLETQYF
NA | TRBJ2-4 | TRBV11-2 | NA | TGTGCCAGCAGCTTCCCCTTAGTAGCCAAAAACATTCAGTACTTC | CASSFPLVAKNIQYF
NA | TRBJ2-5 | TRBV3-1 | TRBD1 | TGTGCCAGCAGCCATAACCCGACAGGGAAGGAGACCCAGTACTTC | CASSHNPTGKETQYF
NA | TRBJ1-2 | TRBV30 | NA | TGTGCCTGGAGTGGTGGTCCTCCAGGGATGTATGGCTACACCTTC | CAWSGGPPGMYGYTF
NA | TRBJ1-1 | TRBV30 | TRBD1 | TGTGCCTGGGAGGGTTTTACAGGGGGTGGTAACACTGAAGCTTTCTTT | CAWEGFTGGGNTEAFF
NA | TRBJ2-5 | TRBV29-1 | TRBD2 | TGCAGCGTCTCCCCCGGGACTAGTGTCCAAGAGACCCAGTACTTC | CSVSPGTSVQETQYF
NA | TRBJ1-5 | TRBV7-9 | NA | TGTGCCAGCAGCGTCGAGGCCCAGCCCCAGCATTTT | CASSVEAQPQHF
NA | TRBJ2-2 | TRBV12-3/TRBV12-4 | NA | TGTGCCAGTTTCCTCCCCGGGGGCCGGAACACCGGGGAGCTGTTTTTT | CASFLPGGRNTGELFF
NA | TRBJ1-5 | TRBV3-1 | NA | TGTGCCAGCAGCCAAGATTACCAGGGCAATCAGCCCCAGCATTTT | CASSQDYQGNQPQHF
NA | TRBJ1-5 | TRBV16 | NA | TGTGCCAGCAGCCAATCTCCAGGGAATCAGCCCCAGCATTTT | CASSQSPGNQPQHF
NA | TRBJ1-6 | TRBV30 | NA | TGTGCCTGGAGTATATCGTCAAATTCACCCCTCCACTTT | CAWSISSNSPLHF
NA | TRBJ2-5 | TRBV29-1 | TRBD2 | TGCAGCGTCCGGGGGGATCAAGAGACCCAGTACTTC | CSVRGDQETQYF
NA | TRBJ1-4 | TRBV29-1 | NA | TGCAGCGTTTCCGGGACCCCAAATGAAAAACTGTTTTTT | CSVSGTPNEKLFF
NA | TRBJ2-6 | TRBV29-1 | NA | TGCAGCGTTGAAGAGGGAGGCTCTGGGGCCAACGTCCTGACTTTC | CSVEEGGSGANVLTF
NA | TRBJ2-1 | TRBV29-1 | NA | TGCAGCACATCTCGGGGGGCGCGGTCCTACAATGAGCAGTTCTTC | CSTSRGARSYNEQFF
once | TRBJ1-1 | TRBV30 | TRBD1 | TGTGCCCGATACAGGGGACTTGAAGCTTTCTTT | CARYRGLEAFF
NA | TRBJ2-1 | TRBV7-3 | NA | TGTGCCAGCAGCTCGGGGGTCACCGGGAATGAGCAGTTCTTC | CASSSGVTGNEQFF
NA | TRBJ1-2 | TRBV29-1 | TRBD1 | TGCAGCGTGGGACAGGCCCTGGCGGATGGCTACACCTTC | CSVGQALADGYTF
NA | TRBJ2-3 | TRBV11-1 | NA | TGTGCCAGCAGACCCCAATCTAGCGATACGCAGTATTTT | CASRPQSSDTQYF
NA | TRBJ2-7 | TRBV7-2 | NA | TGTGCCAGCAGCTCCGACGGGGCTCGGGAGCAGTACTTC | CASSSDGAREQYF
NA | TRBJ2-1 | TRBV7-3 | NA | TGTGCCAGCACCATTGGGGGATCGATGGAGCAGTTCTTC | CASTIGGSMEQFF
NA | TRBJ1-5 | TRBV27 | NA | TGTGCCAGCGCGGCAGGGATGGGGCAGCCCCAGCATTTT | CASAAGMGQPQHF
NA | TRBJ2-7 | TRBV7-9 | TRBD1 | TGTGCCACCCTTTTGGACAGGGGGCCCTACGAGCAGTACTTC | CATLLDRGPYEQYF
NA | TRBJ2-3 | TRBV6-4 | TRBD2 | TGTGCCAGCAGTCTCGGGGGGGCTGGAGATACGCAGTATTTT | CASSLGGAGDTQYF
NA | TRBJ2-1 | TRBV24-1 | NA | TGTGCCACCAGTGATCCTCAATTAGGGGGTGAGCAGTTCTTT | CATSDPQLGGEQFF
NA | TRBJ2-5 | TRBV20-1 | NA | TGCAGTGCCACAGGGCAGGGACCGCAAGAGACCCAGTACTTC | CSATGQGPQETQYF
NA | TRBJ2-5 | TRBV12-3/TRBV12-4 | TRBD2 | TGTGCCAGCCGGGGAACTAGCGCTCTTGGGACCCAGTACTTC | CASRGTSALGTQYF
NA | TRBJ2-2 | TRBV19 | NA | TGTGCCAGTAGTATCGGTTTGGCGGGGCAGGTATGGACCGGGGAGCTGTTTTTT | CASSIGLAGQVWTGELFF
NA | TRBJ2-3 | TRBV20-1 | NA | TGCAGTGCCTTATCGGGCACGCAGTATTTT | CSALSGTQYF
once | TRBJ2-5 | TRBV4-2 | NA | TGTGCCAGCAGCCAAGATTCGGCAGGGTGGGCCCAGTACTTC | CASSQDSAGWAQYF
once | TRBJ1-1 | TRBV5-6 | NA | TGTGCCAGCAGCCCGAGGGTCAGTGGGACTGAAGCTTTCTTT | CASSPRVSGTEAFF